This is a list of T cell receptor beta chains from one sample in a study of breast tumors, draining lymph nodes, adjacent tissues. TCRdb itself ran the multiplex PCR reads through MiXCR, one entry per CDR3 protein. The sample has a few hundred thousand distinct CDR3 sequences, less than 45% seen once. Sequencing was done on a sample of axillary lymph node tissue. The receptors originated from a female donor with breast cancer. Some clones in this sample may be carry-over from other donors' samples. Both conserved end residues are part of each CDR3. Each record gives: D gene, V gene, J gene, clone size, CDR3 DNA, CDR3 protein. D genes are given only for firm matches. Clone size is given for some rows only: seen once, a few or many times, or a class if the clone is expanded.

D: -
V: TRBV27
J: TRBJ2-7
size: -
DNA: TGTGCCAGCAGTTTGAAGGGGAACTACGAGCAGTACTTC
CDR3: CASSLKGNYEQYF

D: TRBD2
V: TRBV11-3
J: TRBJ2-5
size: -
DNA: TGTGCCAGCAGCTCTCCCTGGGGGACTAGCGGTCAAGAGACCCAGTACTTC
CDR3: CASSSPWGTSGQETQYF

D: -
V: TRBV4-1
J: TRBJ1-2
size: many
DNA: TGCGCCAGCAGCCAAGAAACCTCGTTATATGGCTACACCTTC
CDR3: CASSQETSLYGYTF

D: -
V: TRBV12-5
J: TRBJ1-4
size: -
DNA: TGTGCTAGTGGTTTGGTACTAGCGGACGAAAAACTGTTTTTT
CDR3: CASGLVLADEKLFF

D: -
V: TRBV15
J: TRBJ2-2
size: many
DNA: TGTGCCACCAGCAGTAGCAGGCTCACCGGGGAGCTGTTTTTT
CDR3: CATSSSRLTGELFF

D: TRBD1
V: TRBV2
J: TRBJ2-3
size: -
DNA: TGTGCCAGCAGTGTTGGGGACGGGACAGCTAGCCGGGCGGCTAGCACAGATACGCAGTATTTT
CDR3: CASSVGDGTASRAASTDTQYF

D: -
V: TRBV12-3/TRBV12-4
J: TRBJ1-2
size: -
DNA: TGTGCCAGCAGTTTCGGAGGGGTTGGCCACACCTTC
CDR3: CASSFGGVGHTF

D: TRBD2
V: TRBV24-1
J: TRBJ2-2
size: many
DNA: TGTGCCACCAGTCTTAGCGGGGAACCCGGGGAGCTGTTTTTT
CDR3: CATSLSGEPGELFF

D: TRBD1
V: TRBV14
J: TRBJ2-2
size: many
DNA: TGTGCCAGCAGCCAAGAGACAGGGACCGGGGAGCTGTTTTTT
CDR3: CASSQETGTGELFF

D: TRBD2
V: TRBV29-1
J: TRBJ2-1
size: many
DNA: TGCAGCGCAATAGCGGGGTACTACAATGAGCAGTTCTTC
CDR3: CSAIAGYYNEQFF

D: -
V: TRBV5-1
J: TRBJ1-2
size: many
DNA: TGCGCCAGCAGCTTGGGACAGACCTATGGCTACACCTTC
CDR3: CASSLGQTYGYTF

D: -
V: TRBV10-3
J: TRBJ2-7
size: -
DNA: TGTGCCATCAGTACAACGGGAGCCTTCTACGAGCAGTACTTC
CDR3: CAISTTGAFYEQYF

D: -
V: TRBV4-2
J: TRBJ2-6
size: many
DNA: TGTGCCAGCAGCCAAGATACAGTAGTACCCAACTTTGGTGGGGCCAACGTCCTGACTTTC
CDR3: CASSQDTVVPNFGGANVLTF

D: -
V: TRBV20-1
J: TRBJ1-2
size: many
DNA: TGCAGTGCCACTACCGGGTCCTATGGCTACACCTTC
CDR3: CSATTGSYGYTF

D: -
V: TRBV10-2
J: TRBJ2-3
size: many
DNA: TGCGCCAGCAGGGGACTGAGCGCCACAGATACGCAGTATTTT
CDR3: CASRGLSATDTQYF

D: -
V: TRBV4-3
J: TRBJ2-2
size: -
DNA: TGCGCCAGCAGCCAGGCGCGGGGTACTTTTAGCTCCGGGGAGCTGTTTTTT
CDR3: CASSQARGTFSSGELFF

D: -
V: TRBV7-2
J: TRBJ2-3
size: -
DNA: TGTACCAGCAGCTTTAGGGATACGCAGTATTTT
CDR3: CTSSFRDTQYF

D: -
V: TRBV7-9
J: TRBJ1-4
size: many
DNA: TGTGCCAGCAGCGGGACACCAAATGAAAAACTGTTTTTT
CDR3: CASSGTPNEKLFF

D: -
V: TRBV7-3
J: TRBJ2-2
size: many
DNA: TGTGCCAGCAGCCTAAGTCTAGCCGCCAACACCGGGGAGCTGTTTTTT
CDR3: CASSLSLAANTGELFF

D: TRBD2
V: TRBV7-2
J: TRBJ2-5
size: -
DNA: TGTGCCAGCAGCATCCGGGGGGGCGGGAGGGAGACCCAGTGCTTC
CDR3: CASSIRGGGRETQCF

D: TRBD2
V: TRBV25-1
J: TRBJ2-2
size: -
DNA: TGTGCCAGCAGTGCTAGAGAAGGGCTAGCGGGAGGCGCCGGGGAGCTGTTTTTT
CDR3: CASSAREGLAGGAGELFF

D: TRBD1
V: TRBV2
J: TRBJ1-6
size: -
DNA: TGTGCCAGCAGTCCCAGGGGGGGAAATTCACCCCCCCACTTT
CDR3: CASSPRGGNSPPHF

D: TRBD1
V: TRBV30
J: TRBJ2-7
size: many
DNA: TGTGCCTGGAACTTGGGACAGGGGGCCGAGCAGTACTTC
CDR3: CAWNLGQGAEQYF

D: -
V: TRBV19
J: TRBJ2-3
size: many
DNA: TGTGCCAGTACCCTAGGGGCTAGCACAGATACGCAGTATTTT
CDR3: CASTLGASTDTQYF

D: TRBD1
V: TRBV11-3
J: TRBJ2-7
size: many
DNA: TGTGCCAGCAGCTCACAGGGGGCGGCCTACGAGCAGTACTTC
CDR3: CASSSQGAAYEQYF

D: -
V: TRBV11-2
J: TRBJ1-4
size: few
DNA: TGTGCCAGCAGCTTAGGATGGACAGCGAGAAATGAAAAACTGTTTTTT
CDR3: CASSLGWTARNEKLFF

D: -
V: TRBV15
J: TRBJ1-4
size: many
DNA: TGTGCCACCAGCAGGGACCTTCTAGGGATCGGTGAAAAACTGTTTTTT
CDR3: CATSRDLLGIGEKLFF

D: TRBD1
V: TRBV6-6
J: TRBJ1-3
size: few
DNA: TGTGCCAGCAGTCCCGGGACAGAAGGAACTGGAAACACCATATATTTT
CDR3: CASSPGTEGTGNTIYF

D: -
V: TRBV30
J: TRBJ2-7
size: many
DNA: TGTGCCTGGAGTCGGGTCGTCCCCAAGGAAGAGCAGTACTTC
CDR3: CAWSRVVPKEEQYF

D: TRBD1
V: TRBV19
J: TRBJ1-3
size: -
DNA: TGTGCCAGTAGTACTAACGGACAGGGGGCTTGTGGAAACACCATATATTTT
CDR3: CASSTNGQGACGNTIYF

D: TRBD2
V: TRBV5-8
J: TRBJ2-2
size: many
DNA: TGTGCCAGCAGCCCTAGCGGGGTGAGGACCGGGGAGCTGTTTTTT
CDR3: CASSPSGVRTGELFF

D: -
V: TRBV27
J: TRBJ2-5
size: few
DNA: TGTGCCAGCAGTCGGGGACTGACGACCCGGGAGACCCAGTACTTC
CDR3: CASSRGLTTRETQYF

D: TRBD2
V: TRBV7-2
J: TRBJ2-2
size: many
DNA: TGTGCCAGCAGCGGGACTAGCGGAACCGGGGAGCTGTTTTTT
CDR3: CASSGTSGTGELFF

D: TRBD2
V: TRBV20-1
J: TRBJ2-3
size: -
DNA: TGCAGTGCTAGAGGACTAGCGGGCTCAGATACGCAGTATTTT
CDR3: CSARGLAGSDTQYF

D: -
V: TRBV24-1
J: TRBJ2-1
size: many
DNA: TGTGCCACCAGTGTTAGGGCGGGACGCGAGCAGTTCTTC
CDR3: CATSVRAGREQFF

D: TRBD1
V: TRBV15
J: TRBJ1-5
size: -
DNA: TGTGCCACCAGCGTACGGGACAGGGGATCCAATCAGCCCCAGCATTTT
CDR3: CATSVRDRGSNQPQHF

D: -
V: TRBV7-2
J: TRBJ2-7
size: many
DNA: TGTGCCAGCAGCTTAGATCTCTTCTCCTACGAGCAGTACTTC
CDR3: CASSLDLFSYEQYF

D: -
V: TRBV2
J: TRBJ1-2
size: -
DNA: TGTGCCAGCAGTGCCCTGACACTATGGACTGGCTACACCTTC
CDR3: CASSALTLWTGYTF

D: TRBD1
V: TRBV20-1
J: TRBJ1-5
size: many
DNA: TGCAGTGCTCTGGACAGGGTTGATCAGCCCCAGCATTTT
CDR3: CSALDRVDQPQHF

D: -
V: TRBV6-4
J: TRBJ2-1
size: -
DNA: -
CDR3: CASSIYLCTTAGGFNEQFF

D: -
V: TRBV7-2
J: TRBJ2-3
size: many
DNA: TGTGCCAGCAGCTTAGGGGTGAGGTCGGATACGCAGTATTTT
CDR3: CASSLGVRSDTQYF

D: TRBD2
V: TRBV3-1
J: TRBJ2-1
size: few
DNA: TGTGCCAGCAGCCCCGGGACTAGGATTTTCTTC
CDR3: CASSPGTRIFF

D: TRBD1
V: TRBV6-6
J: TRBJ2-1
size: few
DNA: TGTGCCAGCAGCCGTCGCGCTTCGGGACAGGGACGGAATGAGCAGTTCTTC
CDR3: CASSRRASGQGRNEQFF

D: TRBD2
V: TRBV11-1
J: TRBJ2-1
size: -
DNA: TGTGCCAGCAGCTTAACTAGCGGCCTCAATGAGCAGTTCTTC
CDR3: CASSLTSGLNEQFF

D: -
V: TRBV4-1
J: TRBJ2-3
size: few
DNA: TGCGCCAGCAGCCAACCCACCCGGGGCGGGGTTACAGATACGCAGTATTTT
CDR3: CASSQPTRGGVTDTQYF

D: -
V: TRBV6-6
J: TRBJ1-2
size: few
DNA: TGTGCCAGCAGTCACTCATCGGGTACTAACTATGGCTACACCTTC
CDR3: CASSHSSGTNYGYTF

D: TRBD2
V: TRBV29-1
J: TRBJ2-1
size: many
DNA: TGCAGCGTGCCGGGACTAGCGGGGGTTAATGAGCAGTTCTTC
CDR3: CSVPGLAGVNEQFF